This T cell receptor (beta chain) was recorded in a study of T cell responses to AZD1222 COVID-19 vaccine. Study overall: Both about-4-week and about-12-week second-dose recipients were combined. Study-level points and caveats: Clonal diversity may have been underestimated in mostly white British donors.

Libraries were prepared by immunoSEQ multiplex PCR; TCRdb keeps only in-frame clonotypes and omits some of them. The sample lists 120,000 or so clones, over 75% seen once, with approximately 1.7% in the top ten. The CDR3 is 14 amino acids. Germline lookup yields CDR1 SGDLS and CDR2 YYNGEE. The trim removed 3 bases at V and 4 bases at J, leaving 4 bases unmatched. With regard to this clone: Its antigen is undetermined.

The V gene is TRBV9, the J gene TRBJ2-1; 7 nucleotides line up with TRBD1. The TCR comes from an adult in good health. This specimen consisted of peripheral blood, obtained on day 0 of AZD1222 vaccination. Written as DNA, the CDR3 is TGTGCCAGCAGCGGAAACAGGGGATACAATGAGCAGTTCTTC. As protein: CASSGNRGYNEQFF.